The 30 T cell receptor beta chains below were found in one sample sequenced in a study of beta chain features in type 1 diabetes. The authors reverse transcribed all of the isolated RNA, so sequencing captured expressed TCRB transcripts. Produced via immunoSEQ multiplex PCR; TCRdb's table is partial and in-frame only. Of around 200,000 clones listed, roughly an eighth are singletons. The sequenced sample consisted of central memory CD4+ T cells from blood. These receptors came from a woman aged 18-35 years in good health.

In this sample, this clone turned up many times. The chain carries TRBV7-9 and TRBJ2-3, with 8 bases that match TRBD2. V trimming: 6 bases; J trimming: 4 bases; junction bases outside the gene matches: 6. The CDR3 is 14 amino acids. Looked up from germline, CDR1 is SEHNR and CDR2 is FQNEAQ (reference sequence). Written as DNA, the CDR3 is TGTGCCAGCAGTCCCGGGACTAGTGCAGATACGCAGTATTTT. This codes for CASSPGTSADTQYF.

This clone came up a few times. V is TRBV5-6 and J is TRBJ2-2; 11 bases fit TRBD1. CDR1 is SGHDT and CDR2 is YYEEEE in the germline V gene. Trimming cost V 3 bases and J 4 bases; bases outside gene matches: 8. The CDR3 has 17 amino acids. The CDR3 DNA follows: TGTGCCAGCAGCTGGCGGGCCGGGACAGGGGGCACCGGGGAGCTGTTTTTT. This translates into CASSWRAGTGGTGELFF.

This clone was observed many times. This chain joins TRBV28 and TRBJ2-1, with D perhaps TRBD2 (6 bases). The CDR3 runs 16 residues. CDR1 and CDR2 (germline): MDHEN, SYDVKM. Trimming shortened V by 5 bases and J by 2 bases, and 16 bases separated the two germline ends. DNA for the CDR3: TGTGCCAGCAGTCCCATCGGGAGCGGCCCCTACAATGAGCAGTTCTTC. This encodes CASSPIGSGPYNEQFF.

In its sample, this clone was seen a few times. The chain joins TRBV30 to TRBJ2-2; TRBD2 matches 10 bases. This CDR3 contains 15 residues. J was trimmed by 1 base and V by 4 bases; bases with no gene match: 3. Germline CDR1 is GTSNPN and CDR2 is SVGIG (reference sequence). The CDR3 DNA reads as TGTGCCTGGAAGAGGACTAGCGGGAACACCGGGGAGCTGTTTTTT. Protein: CAWKRTSGNTGELFF.

A note on this clone: Mismatch with germline at one junction end may stem from a read error. The chain recombines TRBV7-2 with TRBJ2-1, with TRBD2 matching over 10 bases. The CDR3 sequence is 11 residues long. The germline V gene encodes CDR1 SGHTA and CDR2 FQGNSA. CDR3 DNA: TGTGCCAGCACCTTAGCGGGGGGGCAGTTCTTC. Its protein is CASTLAGGQFF.

The sample holds a few counts of this clone. V gene TRBV7-9 combines with J gene TRBJ2-2; a weak D match, TRBD1 (5 bases). Per germline, CDR1 SEHNR and CDR2 FQNEAQ (reference sequence). With 3 bases removed from V and 4 bases from J, the gap between germline ends came to 9 bases. CDR3 length: 14 amino acids. DNA of the CDR3: TGTGCCAGCAGCTTGACAGACGGCACCGGGGAGCTGTTTTTT. This codes for CASSLTDGTGELFF.

This clone showed up just a few times. The chain employs TRBV2 and TRBJ1-5; the D is unclear. Germline V lookup: CDR1 SNHLY, CDR2 FYNNEI. The V end lost 7 bases, the J end lost 4 bases, and 11 bases lay between the germline ends. There are 13 residues in the CDR3. The DNA for the CDR3 is TGTGCCAGCATTTACAGTTCAAATCAGCCCCAGCATTTT. Amino acid sequence: CASIYSSNQPQHF. Combining the CDR3 with reference TRBV2 and TRBJ1-5 gives the whole variable domain EPEVTQTPSHQVTQMGQEVILRCVPISNHLYFYWYRQILGQKVEFLVSFYNNEISEKSEIFDDQFSVERPDGSNFTLKIRSTKLEDSAMYFCASIYSSNQPQHFGDGTRLSIL.

This clone was counted a few times. This chain joins TRBV27 and TRBJ2-1, with 12 bases fitting TRBD2. The CDR3 is 16 residues long. The V gene's germline CDR1 is MNHEY and CDR2 SMNVEV (reference sequence). After removal of 7 bases from V and 5 bases from J, the junction contained 9 bases not matched to a gene. CDR3 residues: CASTKVTSGSHNEQFF. As DNA, the CDR3 is TGTGCCAGCACCAAAGTGACTAGCGGGAGCCACAATGAGCAGTTCTTC.

The gene calls are TRBV30 and TRBJ1-5; perhaps TRBD1 as D (6 bases). Trimming left V 2 bases short and J 1 base short, with 12 bases between. The CDR3 totals 15 residues. In germline, CDR1 is GTSNPN, CDR2 SVGIG (reference sequence). CDR3 nucleotide sequence: TGTGCCTGGAGTCTTCAGGGGTTGAGCAATCAGCCCCAGCATTTT. It specifies CAWSLQGLSNQPQHF.

This clone has a handful of counts. This sequence joins TRBV28 and TRBJ2-3; D uncertain. Germline lookup yields CDR1 MDHEN and CDR2 SYDVKM. V lost 8 bases, J lost 2 bases, and 11 bases lay in between. The CDR3 is 13 residues long. CDR3 in DNA: TGTGCCAGCCGCGGCACCACCACAGATACGCAGTATTTT. Translating it yields CASRGTTTDTQYF.

This clone was seen only a few times. The V call is TRBV7-8, the J call TRBJ1-1; D not certain. Germline V gives CDR1 SGHVS, CDR2 FQNEAQ. The CDR3 spans 12 residues. V was clipped by 5 bases and J by 4 bases, with 8 bases between them. The CDR3 loop reads CASSLLPTEAFF. In DNA, the CDR3 is TGTGCCAGCAGCCTCCTTCCCACTGAAGCTTTCTTT.

This clone appeared a few times. The chain links TRBV6-1 to TRBJ1-1; tentative D call: TRBD1 (6 bases). CDR3 length equals 14 residues. Trimming took off 6 bases at V and 3 bases at J, with 14 bases between the two ends. CDR1 and CDR2 (germline): MNHNS, SASEGT. The CDR3 DNA follows: TGTGCCAGCAGCTCGACAGGATATTACACTGAAGCTTTCTTT. Its translation: CASSSTGYYTEAFF.

The chain has TRBV5-4 and TRBJ2-1; 8 nucleotides match TRBD1. CDR3 length: 15 residues. Trimming removed 4 bases from V and 1 base from J; junction bases left unmatched: 4. CDR1 is SGHNT and CDR2 is YYREEE in the germline V gene (reference sequence). CDR3 region: CASSTNRGSYNEQFF. The CDR3 DNA reads TGTGCCAGCAGCACCAACAGGGGGTCCTACAATGAGCAGTTCTTC.

The chain is built from TRBV28 and TRBJ2-3; D call uncertain. CDR1 MDHEN and CDR2 SYDVKM come from the germline V gene. The CDR3 contains 13 residues. Trimming took off 11 bases at V and 4 bases at J, with 16 bases between the two ends. CDR3 bases: TGTGCCGTCCTTGCCAGTAGCTCAGATACGCAGTATTTT. Its translation is CAVLASSSDTQYF.

The chain joins TRBV18 to TRBJ1-1; the D gene is possibly TRBD1 (6 bases). The V end was cut by 5 bases, the J end by 3 bases, with 25 bases between. The CDR3 length is 18 residues. Germline V CDR1 and CDR2: KGHSH, LQKENI. DNA of the CDR3: TGTGCCAGCTCAGAGCAAACAGGGATTTCGCGAGGGGACACTGAAGCTTTCTTT. Residues: CASSEQTGISRGDTEAFF. The entire variable domain, with the rest obtained from reference TRBV18 and TRBJ1-1, is as follows: NAGVMQNPRHLVRRRGQEARLRCSPMKGHSHVYWYRQLPEEGLKFMVYLQKENIIDESGMPKERFSAEFPKEGPSILRIQQVVRGDSAAYFCASSEQTGISRGDTEAFFGQGTRLTVV.

This clone was found once. The V and J genes are TRBV18 and TRBJ1-5, with 9 nucleotides matching TRBD1. The CDR3 totals 13 residues. The germline CDR1 and CDR2 sequences are KGHSH and LQKENI. The ends lost 3 bases at V and 6 bases at J; junction bases unmatched: 0. In nucleotides, the CDR3 is TGTGCCAGCTCACCGGACAGGGGTCAGCCCCAGCATTTT. It translates to CASSPDRGQPQHF.

The chain joins TRBV30 to TRBJ1-2; 7 nucleotides match TRBD1. The CDR3 runs 14 residues. CDR1 is GTSNPN, CDR2 SVGIG, per germline (reference sequence). V lost 2 bases and J lost 7; bases outside the gene matches: 10. In DNA, the CDR3 is TGTGCCTGGAGTCTGGATGACAGGGCCTCTGGCTACACCTTC. Amino acids: CAWSLDDRASGYTF.

The chain uses TRBV30 and TRBJ1-4; TRBD1 is a possible D gene (6 bases). V lost 0 bases and J lost 6, with 17 bases in between. This CDR3 has 16 amino acids. The germline V gene encodes CDR1 GTSNPN and CDR2 SVGIG (reference sequence). The CDR3 spells CAWSVNRGGRHEKLFF. The CDR3 DNA follows: TGTGCCTGGAGTGTAAATCGGGGGGGGCGACATGAAAAACTGTTTTTT.

The table lists this clone with a few counts. The chain uses TRBV5-1 and TRBJ2-1; no clear D. This CDR3 region has 14 residues. Germline V gives CDR1 SGHRS, CDR2 YFSETQ. Trimming stripped 0 bases from V and 1 base from J, with 5 bases between. CDR3: CASSLDGSYNEQFF. The CDR3 DNA follows: TGCGCCAGCAGCTTGGACGGTTCCTACAATGAGCAGTTCTTC. The complete variable domain, with remaining parts taken from reference TRBV5-1 and TRBJ2-1, reads KAGVTQTPRYLIKTRGQQVTLSCSPISGHRSVSWYQQTPGQGLQFLFEYFSETQRNKGNFPGRFSGRQFSNSRSEMNVSTLELGDSALYLCASSLDGSYNEQFFGPGTRLTVL.

The genes are TRBV5-4 and TRBJ2-7; 14 bases fit TRBD2. V gave up 4 bases and J gave up 3 bases; unmatched junction bases: 3. The germline CDR1 and CDR2 sequences are SGHNT and YYREEE (reference sequence). The CDR3 runs 15 residues. The CDR3 region is CASSAGTSGGYEQYF. In nucleotides, the CDR3 is TGTGCCAGCAGCGCCGGGACTAGCGGGGGCTACGAGCAGTACTTC.

This clone was observed many times. The V and J genes are TRBV28 and TRBJ2-4; D possibly corresponds to TRBD1 (6 bases). V dropped 5 bases and J dropped 8 bases, with 16 bases sitting between them. The germline CDR1 and CDR2 sequences are MDHEN and SYDVKM. CDR3 length: 14 amino acids. In nucleotides, the CDR3 is TGTGCCAGCAGTCCTTCCAGGGGACGGGACATTCAGTACTTC. Encoded protein: CASSPSRGRDIQYF.

This clone was counted many times. This chain's CDR3 is CASRRQGYEQYF. The CDR3 bases are TGTGCCAGCAGACGACAGGGTTACGAGCAGTACTTC. The chain employs TRBV27 and TRBJ2-7, with 7 bases matching TRBD1. CDR1 MNHEY and CDR2 SMNVEV come from the germline V gene (reference sequence). The V gene end was trimmed by 6 bases and the J gene end by 4 bases; junction bases not matched to a gene: 3. CDR3 size: 12 residues.

The chain recombines TRBV28 with TRBJ2-7, with a possible D match to TRBD1 (6 bases). The CDR3 runs to 12 residues. Trimming pared 10 bases from V and 0 bases from J, leaving 10 bases between. Germline V lookup: CDR1 MDHEN, CDR2 SYDVKM. The CDR3 protein is CATQGSSYEQYF. CDR3 DNA sequence: TGTGCCACTCAGGGGAGCTCCTACGAGCAGTACTTC.

The chain combines TRBV28 with TRBJ2-1, with TRBD2 as a possible D gene (5 bases). Deletions cut 8 bases from V and 9 bases from J, with 20 bases between. From germline, CDR1 is MDHEN and CDR2 SYDVKM. This CDR3 contains 14 residues. CDR3 nucleotide sequence: TGTGCCAGCTACCCGGGGTGGGGAGACGGTGAGCAGTTCTTC. It encodes CASYPGWGDGEQFF.

J is TRBJ2-3 and V is TRBV5-4; weak D call: TRBD2 (5 bases). V shed 4 bases and J shed 0 bases, with 15 bases lying between them. The CDR3 consists of 16 residues. Looked up from germline, CDR1 is SGHNT and CDR2 is YYREEE (reference sequence). The CDR3 nucleotides are TGTGCCAGCAGCCCACTCCCGGGATTAAGCACAGATACGCAGTATTTT. Protein: CASSPLPGLSTDTQYF.

This chain connects TRBV4-3 to TRBJ1-4; TRBD1 aligns across 9 bases. Trimming removed 0 bases from V and 2 bases from J; junction bases left unmatched: 4. The germline V gene encodes CDR1 LGHNA and CDR2 YSLEER. This CDR3 has 17 amino acids. Here the CDR3 reads CASSQDYRGHTNEKLFF. CDR3 DNA sequence: TGCGCCAGCAGCCAAGACTACAGGGGGCATACTAATGAAAAACTGTTTTTT.

The chain combines TRBV5-1 with TRBJ2-1, with TRBD2 matching over 14 bases. The CDR3 has 16 residues. Losses at the gene ends were 0 bases for V and 4 bases for J; bases not matched to a gene: 0. The germline gives CDR1 SGHRS, CDR2 YFSETQ. The CDR3 reads CASSLGLAGGYNEQFF. DNA for the CDR3: TGCGCCAGCAGCTTGGGACTAGCGGGAGGGTACAATGAGCAGTTCTTC.

The J gene is TRBJ1-5, the V gene TRBV30; weak D call: TRBD1 (6 bases). CDR1 is GTSNPN, CDR2 SVGIG, per germline (reference sequence). The CDR3 runs to 14 residues. V dropped 4 bases and J dropped 0 bases, with 10 bases sitting between them. CDR3 loop: CAWTGAYSNQPQHF. The CDR3 coding sequence is TGTGCCTGGACAGGGGCTTATAGCAATCAGCCCCAGCATTTT. Drawing the rest from reference TRBV30 and TRBJ1-5, the complete variable domain is SQTIHQWPATLVQPVGSPLSLECTVEGTSNPNLYWYRQAAGRGLQLLFYSVGIGQISSEVPQNLSASRPQDRQFILSSKKLLLSDSGFYLCAWTGAYSNQPQHFGDGTRLSIL.

This clone was counted between two and nine times. V usage is TRBV6-6 and J usage is TRBJ1-2, with D tentatively TRBD1 (5 bases). The germline V gene has CDR1 MNHNY and CDR2 SVGAGI (reference sequence). V was clipped by 5 bases and J by 5 bases, with 12 bases between them. This CDR3 spans 13 amino acids. The CDR3 DNA follows: TGTGCCAGCAGTGCAGGGTTAGGATATGGCTACACCTTC. Translating gives CASSAGLGYGYTF.

The chain combines TRBV6-1 with TRBJ2-5; TRBD2 matches 8 bases. V shed 3 bases and J 7 bases; nucleotides not matched to a gene: 10. In germline, CDR1 is MNHNS, CDR2 SASEGT. CDR3 length: 15 amino acids. Here the CDR3 DNA reads TGTGCCAGCAGTGAGGGCCTGGGGACTAGTGGGACCCAGTACTTC. Translation gives CASSEGLGTSGTQYF.